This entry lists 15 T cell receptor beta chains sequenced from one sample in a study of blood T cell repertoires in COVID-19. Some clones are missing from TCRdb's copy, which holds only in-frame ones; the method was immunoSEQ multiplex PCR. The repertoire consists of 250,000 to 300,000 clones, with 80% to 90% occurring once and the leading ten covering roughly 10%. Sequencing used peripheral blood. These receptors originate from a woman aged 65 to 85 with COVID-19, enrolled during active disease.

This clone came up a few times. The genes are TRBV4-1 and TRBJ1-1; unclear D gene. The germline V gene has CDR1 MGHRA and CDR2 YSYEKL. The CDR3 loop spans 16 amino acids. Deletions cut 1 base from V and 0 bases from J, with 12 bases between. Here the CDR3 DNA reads TGCGCCAGCAGCCAAGGTTCTGGCCTTATGAACACTGAAGCTTTCTTT. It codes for CASSQGSGLMNTEAFF.

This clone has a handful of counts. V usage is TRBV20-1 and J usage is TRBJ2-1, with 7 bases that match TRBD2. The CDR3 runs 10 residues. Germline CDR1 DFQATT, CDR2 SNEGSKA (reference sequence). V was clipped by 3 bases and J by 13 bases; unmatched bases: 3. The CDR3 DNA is TGCAGTGCTAGCACGGGACTACAGTTCTTC. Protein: CSASTGLQFF.

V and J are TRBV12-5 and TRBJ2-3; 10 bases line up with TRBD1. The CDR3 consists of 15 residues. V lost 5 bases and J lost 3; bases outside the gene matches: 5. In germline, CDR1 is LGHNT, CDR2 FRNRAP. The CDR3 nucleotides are TGTGCTAGTGGTGAGGGACAGGGGCGGACAGATACGCAGTATTTT. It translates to CASGEGQGRTDTQYF.

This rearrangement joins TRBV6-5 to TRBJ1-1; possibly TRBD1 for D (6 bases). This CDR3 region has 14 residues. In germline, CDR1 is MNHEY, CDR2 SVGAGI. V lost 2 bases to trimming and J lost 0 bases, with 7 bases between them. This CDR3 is CASSYRDMNTEAFF. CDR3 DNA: TGTGCCAGCAGTTACCGGGACATGAACACTGAAGCTTTCTTT.

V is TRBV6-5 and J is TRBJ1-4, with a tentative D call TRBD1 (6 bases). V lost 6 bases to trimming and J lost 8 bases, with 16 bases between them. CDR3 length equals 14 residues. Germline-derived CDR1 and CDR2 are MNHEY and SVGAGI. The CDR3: CASSPGQFGEKLFF. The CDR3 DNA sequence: TGTGCCAGCAGCCCCGGACAGTTTGGGGAAAAACTGTTTTTT.

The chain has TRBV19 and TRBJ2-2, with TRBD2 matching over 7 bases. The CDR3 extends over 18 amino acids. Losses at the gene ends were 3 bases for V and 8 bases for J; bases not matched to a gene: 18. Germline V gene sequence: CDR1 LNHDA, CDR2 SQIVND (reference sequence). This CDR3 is CASSMVSRLATAGGELFF. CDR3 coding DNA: TGTGCCAGTAGTATGGTTTCGCGACTAGCCACTGCAGGGGGGGAGCTGTTTTTT.

CDR3 region: CASSTNQETQYF. CDR3 nucleotide sequence: TGTGCCAGCAGCACAAACCAAGAGACCCAGTACTTC. V usage is TRBV7-9 and J usage is TRBJ2-5; no definite D call. V dropped 5 bases and J dropped 0 bases, with 4 bases sitting between them. CDR1 and CDR2 (germline): SEHNR, FQNEAQ (reference sequence). This CDR3 has 12 amino acids. Using reference TRBV7-9 and TRBJ2-5 for the parts outside the CDR3, the full variable domain is DTGVSQNPRHKITKRGQNVTFRCDPISEHNRLYWYRQTLGQGPEFLTYFQNEAQLEKSRLLSDRFSAERPKGSFSTLEIQRTEQGDSAMYLCASSTNQETQYFGPGTRLLVL.

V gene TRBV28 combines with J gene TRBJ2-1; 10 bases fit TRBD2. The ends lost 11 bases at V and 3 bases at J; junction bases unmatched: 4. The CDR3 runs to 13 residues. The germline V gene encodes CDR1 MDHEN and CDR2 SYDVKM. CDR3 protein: CASGLADYNEQFF. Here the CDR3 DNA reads TGTGCCTCCGGACTAGCGGACTACAATGAGCAGTTCTTC.

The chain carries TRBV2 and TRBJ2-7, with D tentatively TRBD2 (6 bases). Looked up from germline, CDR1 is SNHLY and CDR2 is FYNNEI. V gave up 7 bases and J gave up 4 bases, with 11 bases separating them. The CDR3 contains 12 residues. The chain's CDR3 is CASTLREYEQYF. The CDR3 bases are TGTGCCAGCACCTTACGGGAGTACGAGCAGTACTTC.

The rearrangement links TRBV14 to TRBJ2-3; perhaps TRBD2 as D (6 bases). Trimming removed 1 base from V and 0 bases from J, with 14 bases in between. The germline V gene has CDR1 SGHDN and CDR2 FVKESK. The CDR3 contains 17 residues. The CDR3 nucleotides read TGTGCCAGCAGCCAAGGTTTTCGGAGGGCTAGCACAGATACGCAGTATTTT. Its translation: CASSQGFRRASTDTQYF.

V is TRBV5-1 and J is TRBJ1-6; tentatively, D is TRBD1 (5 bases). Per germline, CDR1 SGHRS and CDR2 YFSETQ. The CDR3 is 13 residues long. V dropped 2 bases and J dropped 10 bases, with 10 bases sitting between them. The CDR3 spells CASSFSQGSPLHF. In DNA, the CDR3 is TGCGCCAGCAGCTTCAGCCAGGGCTCACCCCTCCACTTT.

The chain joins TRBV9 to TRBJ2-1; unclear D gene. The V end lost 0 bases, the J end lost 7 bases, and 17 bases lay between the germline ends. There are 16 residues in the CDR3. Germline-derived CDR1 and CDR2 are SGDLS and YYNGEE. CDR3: CASSVAIISNQNEQFF. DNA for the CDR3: TGTGCCAGCAGCGTAGCTATTATAAGTAACCAAAATGAGCAGTTCTTC.

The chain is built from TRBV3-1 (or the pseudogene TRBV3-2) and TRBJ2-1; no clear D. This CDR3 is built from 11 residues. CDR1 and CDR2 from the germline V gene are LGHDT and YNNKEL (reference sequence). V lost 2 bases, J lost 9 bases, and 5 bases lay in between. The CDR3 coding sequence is TGTGCCAGCAGCCAAACGGGTGAGCAGTTCTTC. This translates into CASSQTGEQFF.

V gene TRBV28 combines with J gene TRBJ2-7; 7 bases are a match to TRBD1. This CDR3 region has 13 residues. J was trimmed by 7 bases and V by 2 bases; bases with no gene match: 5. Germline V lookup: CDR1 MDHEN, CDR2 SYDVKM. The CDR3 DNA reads TGTGCCAGCAGTTTAAACAGGGGATTGGAGCAGTACTTC. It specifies CASSLNRGLEQYF.

The CDR3 protein is CSASGTGGEKLFF. The CDR3 coding sequence is TGCAGTGCTAGTGGGACAGGGGGCGAAAAACTGTTTTTT. The chain joins TRBV20-1 to TRBJ1-4; 12 bases match TRBD1. The trim removed 3 bases at V and 8 bases at J, leaving 1 base unmatched. Germline CDR1 is DFQATT and CDR2 is SNEGSKA (reference sequence). The CDR3 contains 13 residues.